One sample yielded the 23 T cell receptor beta chains listed below, sequenced in a study of cytomegalovirus exposure and HLA in healthy donors. PCR used 60 Vbeta primers and 13 Jbeta primers. The protocol was immunoSEQ multiplex PCR, while the TCRdb copy is restricted to in-frame clones and leaves out a portion. This sample has approximately 110,000 clones, with around 73% found just once. The sample comprised PBMCs. These receptors all come from a man in his forties in good health and CMV-seronegative.

This chain links TRBV7-3 with TRBJ1-1; possibly TRBD1 for D (5 bases). The CDR3 loop spans 13 amino acids. CDR1 SGHTA and CDR2 FQGTGA come from the germline V gene. V dropped 2 bases and J dropped 1 base, with 5 bases sitting between them. DNA for the CDR3: TGTGCCAGCAGCTTAGACAGGAACACTGAAGCTTTCTTT. Its translation: CASSLDRNTEAFF.

A remark on this clone: The junction does not match germline at one end; this may be a read error. The sample has other DNA sequences that encode this CDR3 too. V usage is TRBV5-1 and J usage is TRBJ1-6; D ambiguous. The CDR3 has 13 amino acids. Germline CDR1 SGHRS, CDR2 YFSETQ. CDR3 in DNA: TGCGCCAGCAGCTTGGGTCAGGATTCCCCCCTCCACTTT. Translated, it gives CASSLGQDSPLHF.

V usage is TRBV4-1 and J usage is TRBJ2-3; 7 bases match TRBD2. Trimming cost V 4 bases and J 0 bases; bases outside gene matches: 7. The V gene's germline CDR1 is MGHRA and CDR2 YSYEKL. The CDR3 extends over 16 amino acids. Here the CDR3 reads CASSPLSGGSTDTQYF. The CDR3 DNA sequence: TGCGCCAGCAGCCCACTCTCGGGGGGAAGCACAGATACGCAGTATTTT.

This clone occurred a few times. The J gene is TRBJ2-3, the V gene TRBV10-3; the match to TRBD2 covers 10 bases. The V and J ends lost 3 bases and 4 bases, in that order; junction bases with no gene match: 7. From germline, CDR1 is ENHRY and CDR2 SYGVKD. CDR3 length: 16 amino acids. The CDR3, as DNA: TGTGCCATCAGTGACTTCCAGCGGGGGGGCCCAGATACGCAGTATTTT. This gives the protein CAISDFQRGGPDTQYF.

The chain recombines TRBV5-4 with TRBJ1-1; TRBD1 matches at 7 bases. V lost 4 bases and J lost 3; bases outside the gene matches: 6. The CDR3 covers 14 residues. Germline CDR1 reads SGHNT; CDR2 reads YYREEE (reference sequence). CDR3 nucleotide sequence: TGTGCCAGCAGCCCGGGAGGGGGCGACACTGAAGCTTTCTTT. Residues: CASSPGGGDTEAFF.

This rearrangement joins TRBV19 to TRBJ2-2; D ambiguous. Germline values: CDR1 LNHDA, CDR2 SQIVND (reference sequence). This CDR3 comprises 13 residues. V lost 5 bases and J 3 bases, leaving 7 bases between the germline ends. CDR3 protein: CASSWADTGELFF. The CDR3 nucleotides are TGTGCCAGTAGTTGGGCAGACACCGGGGAGCTGTTTTTT.

The chain has TRBV7-8 and TRBJ1-4; D possibly corresponds to TRBD1 (6 bases). The CDR3 totals 16 residues. The germline CDR1 and CDR2 sequences are SGHVS and FQNEAQ. V lost 2 bases, J lost 3 bases, and 13 bases lay in between. CDR3 protein: CASSLRVGASNEKLFF. The CDR3 nucleotides are TGTGCCAGCAGCTTACGTGTGGGGGCATCTAATGAAAAACTGTTTTTT.

The J gene is TRBJ2-7, the V gene TRBV7-8; D is unresolved. The V end lost 4 bases, the J end lost 2 bases, and 15 bases lay between the germline ends. Germline V gene data show CDR1 as SGHVS and CDR2 as FQNEAQ. The CDR3 runs to 15 residues. In DNA form, the CDR3 reads TGTGCCAGCAGCTCCCCGTCGGAGTTTCCCTACGAGCAGTACTTC. Encoded protein: CASSSPSEFPYEQYF.

This clone was recorded a few times. The V and J genes are TRBV5-6 and TRBJ2-7; TRBD1 matches 8 bases. The V gene end was trimmed by 4 bases and the J gene end by 3 bases; junction bases not matched to a gene: 6. The CDR3 is 14 amino acids. Looked up from germline, CDR1 is SGHDT and CDR2 is YYEEEE. The CDR3 loop is CASSPGQANYEQYF. Here the CDR3 DNA reads TGTGCCAGCAGCCCGGGACAGGCTAACTACGAGCAGTACTTC.

V usage is TRBV21-1 and J usage is TRBJ1-2; TRBD1 is the table's D call, not checked against the DNA. TRBV21-1 is a pseudogene. The CDR3 consists of 14 residues. Here the CDR3 reads CASSKVNGQNGYTF. CDR3 DNA: TGTGCCAGCAGCAAAGTAAACGGACAGAACGGCTACACCTTC.

This clone is a singleton in its sample. This rearrangement joins TRBV20-1 to TRBJ1-5, with D hard to call. This CDR3 is built from 11 residues. V was trimmed by 3 bases and J by 4 bases, leaving 4 bases between them. Germline V gene lookup returns CDR1 DFQATT and CDR2 SNEGSKA (reference sequence). CDR3 in amino acids: CSASQNQPQHF. CDR3 coding DNA: TGCAGTGCTAGCCAGAATCAGCCCCAGCATTTT.

V gene TRBV29-1 combines with J gene TRBJ2-1, with 8 bases that match TRBD2. Trimming at V came to 7 bases and at J to 0 bases, leaving 5 bases not matched to a gene. Looked up from germline, CDR1 is SQVTM and CDR2 is ANQGSEA. This CDR3 comprises 14 residues. CDR3 nucleotide sequence: TGCAGCGCCGGGGGGACTAGCTCCTACAATGAGCAGTTCTTC. Its translation: CSAGGTSSYNEQFF.

The chain couples TRBV6-1 to TRBJ1-2, with 7 bases that match TRBD1. Trimming cost V 9 bases and J 0 bases; bases outside gene matches: 7. Per germline, CDR1 MNHNS and CDR2 SASEGT. This CDR3 has 14 residues. The CDR3 DNA sequence: TGTGCCAGTACTATAGGGACAGCTAACTATGGCTACACCTTC. Translating gives CASTIGTANYGYTF.

The rearrangement uses TRBV5-4 and TRBJ2-3; 7 bases match TRBD1. The germline CDR1 and CDR2 sequences are SGHNT and YYREEE (reference sequence). CDR3 size: 14 residues. The V and J ends lost 9 bases and 4 bases, in that order; junction bases with no gene match: 11. Here the CDR3 DNA reads TGTGCCACAGGGGAACAGGGGATCCCAGATACGCAGTATTTT. Encoded protein: CATGEQGIPDTQYF.

CDR3 nucleotides: TGTGCCAGCAGTCCCCAGGGGCCGGGAGCTTTCTTT. Translation gives CASSPQGPGAFF. The rearrangement links TRBV28 to TRBJ1-1; possible D gene TRBD1, 6 bases. The CDR3 totals 12 residues. V dropped 5 bases and J dropped 10 bases, with 14 bases sitting between them. The germline V gene encodes CDR1 MDHEN and CDR2 SYDVKM.

The CDR3 sequence: CASSRLAEGEQYF. The CDR3 coding sequence is TGTGCCAGCAGTCGACTAGCCGAGGGCGAGCAGTACTTC. The chain uses TRBV6-6 and TRBJ2-5; 7 nucleotides agree with TRBD2. Matching the DNA end better, TRBJ2-7 makes the J call doubtful. The germline V gene encodes CDR1 MNHNY and CDR2 SVGAGI (reference sequence). CDR3 length equals 13 residues.

This chain links TRBV11-2 with TRBJ2-7, with no clear D. The V and J ends lost 1 base and 4 bases respectively, with 11 bases between them. This CDR3 comprises 14 residues. Germline lookup yields CDR1 SGHAT and CDR2 FQNNGV. The CDR3 loop reads CASSLARGAYEQYF. Here the CDR3 DNA reads TGTGCCAGCAGCTTAGCCAGAGGAGCTTACGAGCAGTACTTC.

This chain connects TRBV19 to TRBJ1-5; tentatively, D is TRBD1 (6 bases). This CDR3 is 16 amino acids long. Germline values: CDR1 LNHDA, CDR2 SQIVND (reference sequence). The V gene lost 7 bases and the J gene lost 0 bases, with 16 bases spanning the gap. The CDR3 protein is CASTIQGTLSNQPQHF. In DNA, the CDR3 is TGTGCCAGTACCATACAGGGAACACTTAGCAATCAGCCCCAGCATTTT.

The rearrangement links TRBV5-4 to TRBJ2-1; TRBD2 matches at 9 bases. Germline V lookup: CDR1 SGHNT, CDR2 YYREEE (reference sequence). CDR3 length: 15 residues. V shed 4 bases, J shed 8 bases, and the junction held 10 bases outside the gene matches. CDR3 region: CASSMTQRGVDEQFF. CDR3 coding DNA: TGTGCCAGCAGCATGACCCAGCGGGGGGTAGATGAGCAGTTCTTC.

This clone occurred a few times. CDR3 DNA: TGCAGTGCTAAAAGGGGCTACGAGCAGTACTTC. Its protein product is CSAKRGYEQYF. The chain links TRBV20-1 to TRBJ2-5; a possible D gene is TRBD1 (5 bases). The assigned J gene may be wrong: the sequence end matches TRBJ2-7 better. The CDR3 is made up of 11 amino acids. Germline V gene sequence: CDR1 DFQATT, CDR2 SNEGSKA (reference sequence).

This chain links TRBV4-3 with TRBJ1-1, with D possibly matching TRBD1 (5 bases). CDR3 length equals 15 residues. The V end was cut by 0 bases, the J end by 2 bases, with 10 bases between. Germline-derived CDR1 and CDR2 are LGHNA and YSLEER. CDR3 sequence: CASSQDWDFNTEAFF. CDR3 nucleotide sequence: TGCGCCAGCAGCCAAGATTGGGACTTTAACACTGAAGCTTTCTTT.

Only a few counts were recorded for this clone. The chain has TRBV21-1 and TRBJ1-1. TRBV21-1 is reported as a pseudogene. The CDR3 extends over 14 amino acids. This CDR3 is CASSKGRQNTEAFF. For the CDR3, the DNA is TGTGCCAGCAGTAAAGGGCGGCAGAACACTGAAGCTTTCTTT.

The chain carries TRBV7-2 and TRBJ2-7; 7 positions agree with TRBD2. CDR3 length: 14 amino acids. In germline, CDR1 is SGHTA, CDR2 FQGNSA. With V trimmed by 5 bases and J by 4 bases, 8 bases remained unmatched. For the CDR3, the DNA is TGTGCCAGCAGCCGGGCGGGGGACTTTTACGAGCAGTACTTC. It specifies CASSRAGDFYEQYF.